This TCR beta chain was observed in a study of cytomegalovirus exposure and HLA in healthy donors. About this clone: What it recognizes is unknown.

The donors gave bone marrow, and they were healthy. General study results and limits: HLA alleles were associated with 15,000 to 20,000 TCR beta sequences in a later analysis at 0.05 false discovery rate. High specificity and sensitivity for cytomegalovirus status were reported for the classifier. A later analysis linked a missense DCLRE1C variant to TCR beta V- and J-gene trimming.

V dropped 7 bases and J dropped 0 bases, with 14 bases sitting between them. This CDR3 is built from 15 residues. Germline V CDR1 and CDR2: MDHEN, SYDVKM. The primer mix had 60 Vbeta and 13 Jbeta primers. Profiled with immunoSEQ multiplex PCR; TCRdb holds only in-frame clones, not every one. The sample holds 100,000 to 120,000 clones, 78% seen once. The chain carries TRBV28 and TRBJ2-3; a possible D gene is TRBD2 (6 bases). This clonotype was sampled from a woman aged 25 to 39 in good health and CMV-seronegative. Material for sequencing was PBMCs. CDR3: CASKLLATSTDTQYF. The CDR3 coding sequence is TGTGCCAGCAAACTCCTAGCGACTAGCACAGATACGCAGTATTTT. The complete variable domain, with remaining parts taken from reference TRBV28 and TRBJ2-3, reads DVKVTQSSRYLVKRTGEKVFLECVQDMDHENMFWYRQDPGLGLRLIYFSYDVKMKEKGDIPEGYSVSREKKERFSLILESASTNQTSMYLCASKLLATSTDTQYFGPGTRLTVL.